This T cell receptor beta chain came from a study of cytomegalovirus exposure and HLA in healthy donors. Whole-study results and caveats: HLA alleles were associated with some 16,000 TCR beta sequences in a later analysis at 0.05 false discovery rate.

This PCR relied on a set of 60 Vbeta primers and 13 Jbeta primers. Assay used: immunoSEQ multiplex PCR; TCRdb lists only in-frame clones, some missing. The sample contains around 140,000 clones, about 71% of which appear only once. Trimming cost V 3 bases and J 5 bases, with 9 bases left between them. The CDR3 spans 13 residues. Germline V gene data show CDR1 as KGHSH and CDR2 as LQKENI. Within the sample, this clone is medium-sized. Its antigen is unidentified. The sequenced sample was PBMCs. The receptor's source is a woman between 55 and 75 years old in good health and CMV-seropositive. This chain connects TRBV18 to TRBJ2-3; the D gene is possibly TRBD2 (5 bases). The CDR3 region has the DNA TGTGCCAGCTCACCGCTCGCGGGAGATACGCAGTATTTT. It is translated as CASSPLAGDTQYF.